The sequence of this T cell receptor (beta chain) was determined in a study of T cells after yellow fever vaccination. Points from the study as a whole: A weaker secondary response peaked on day 5, the primary on day 15. Abundant clonotypes from the bulk population could have been carried over as contaminants into FACS-sorted repertoires.

TCRdb re-derived calls from the 5' RACE reads in MiXCR, one entry per CDR3 protein. The sample lists under 350,000 distinct CDR3 sequences; roughly 3.9% were seen once. Worth noting for this clonotype: Antigen: not known.

Germline CDR1 reads DFQATT; CDR2 reads SNEGSKA (reference sequence). Unmatched junction bases numbered 6, after V lost 1 base and J lost 4 bases. This CDR3 has 15 amino acids. V and J are TRBV20-1 and TRBJ1-3; 8 bases line up with TRBD1. The sample in question was PBMCs, obtained 5 days after the yellow fever booster vaccination. This sequence originates from a man younger than 35 who received the YFV17D yellow fever vaccine. The CDR3 nucleotides are TGCAGTGCTAGAGCCCGCCGGACAGGGGGAAACACCATATATTTT. Amino acid sequence: CSARARRTGGNTIYF.